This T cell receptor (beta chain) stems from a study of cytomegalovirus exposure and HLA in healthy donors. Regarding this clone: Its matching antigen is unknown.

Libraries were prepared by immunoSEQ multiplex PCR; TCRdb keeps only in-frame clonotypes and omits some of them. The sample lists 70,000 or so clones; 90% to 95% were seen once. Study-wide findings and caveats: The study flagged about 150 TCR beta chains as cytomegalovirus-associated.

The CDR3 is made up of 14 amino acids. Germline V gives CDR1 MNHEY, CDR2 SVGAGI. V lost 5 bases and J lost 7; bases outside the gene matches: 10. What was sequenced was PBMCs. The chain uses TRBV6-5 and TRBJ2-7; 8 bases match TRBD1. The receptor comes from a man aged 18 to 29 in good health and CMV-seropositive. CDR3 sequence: CASSEDRDLREQYF. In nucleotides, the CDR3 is TGTGCCAGCAGTGAGGACAGGGATTTAAGGGAGCAGTACTTC.